This TCR beta chain was recovered during a study of regulatory T cells in long-lasting Graves disease. Overall study findings and caveats: When disease was persistent, TRBV28, TRBJ1-2 and TRBJ2-5 were the favored segments.

The time point is: newly diagnosed GD, antithyroid drugs for less than 3 months. The TCR library used RNA extracted from PBMCs. Patients with Graves' disease were diagnosed by American Thyroid Association guidelines. In this sample, this clonotype turned up many times. What it binds is not known. In building TCR beta libraries, iRepertoire HTBI primers were used together with Arm-PCR of CDR3 regions. Each CDR3 protein is one row after TCRdb ran MiXCR on the multiplex PCR reads. The sample records about 530,000 distinct CDR3 sequences, roughly 15% being singletons. With V trimmed by 1 base and J by 4 bases, 10 bases remained unmatched. The CDR3 has 18 residues. Looked up from germline, CDR1 is SGHTA and CDR2 is FQGTGA. The same data also contributed to another study, on T cells in Graves' hyperthyroidism and ophthalmopathy.

V is TRBV7-3 and J is TRBJ2-1; 10 bases map to TRBD2. Sequences were derived from peripheral blood mononuclear cells (PBMCs), sampled at new diagnosis, from a patient treated with antithyroid drugs. The sequence was collected from a middle-aged woman with Graves disease. The DNA of the CDR3 is TGTGCCAGCAGCTTAAGTGTGGCAAGCGGGGGGGTGTACAATGAGCAGTTCTTC. Residues: CASSLSVASGGVYNEQFF.